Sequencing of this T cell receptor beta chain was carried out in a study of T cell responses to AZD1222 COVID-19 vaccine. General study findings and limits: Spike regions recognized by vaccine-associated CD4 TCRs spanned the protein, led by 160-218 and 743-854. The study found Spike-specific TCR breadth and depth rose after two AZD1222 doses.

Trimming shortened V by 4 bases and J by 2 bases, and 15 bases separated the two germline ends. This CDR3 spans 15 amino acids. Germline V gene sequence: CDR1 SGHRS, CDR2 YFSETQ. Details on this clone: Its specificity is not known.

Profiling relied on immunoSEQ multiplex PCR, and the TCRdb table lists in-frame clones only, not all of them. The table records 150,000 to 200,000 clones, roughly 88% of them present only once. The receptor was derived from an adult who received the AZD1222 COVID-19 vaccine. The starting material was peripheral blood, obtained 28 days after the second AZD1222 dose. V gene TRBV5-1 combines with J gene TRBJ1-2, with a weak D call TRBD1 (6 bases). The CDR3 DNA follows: TGCGCCAGCAGCAAGGGGTCGACAGGAAACTATGGCTACACCTTC. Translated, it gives CASSKGSTGNYGYTF.